These 28 T cell receptor beta chains were all obtained from the same sample, sequenced in a study of CD8 T cells in ankylosing spondylitis. TCRdb fed the 5' RACE reads into MiXCR, producing one record per CDR3 protein. The sample includes around 150,000 distinct CDR3 sequences, about 7% of them seen just once. Sequencing was performed on blood, either unsorted or a sorted T cell fraction (not recorded which). Receptors originate from a female donor with ankylosing spondylitis or in good health (not recorded which).

This clonotype was recorded at least ten times. The rearrangement uses TRBV10-3 and TRBJ2-5, with D possibly matching TRBD2 (5 bases). CDR1 and CDR2 (germline): ENHRY, SYGVKD. V was trimmed by 2 bases and J by 1 base, leaving 14 bases between them. The CDR3 extends over 16 amino acids. The CDR3 nucleotides are TGTGCCATCAGTGAGCCGATCCTAGCTGCCCAAGAGACCCAGTACTTC. Translating it yields CAISEPILAAQETQYF.

This clonotype appeared many times. V and J are TRBV20-1 and TRBJ2-1, with 9 bases identical to TRBD2. The V gene's germline CDR1 is DFQATT and CDR2 SNEGSKA (reference sequence). With 6 bases clipped from V and 4 bases from J, the junction kept 7 bases outside the gene matches. This CDR3 spans 14 amino acids. This CDR3 reads CSANLAGKYNEQFF. Written as DNA, the CDR3 is TGCAGTGCAAATCTAGCGGGGAAATACAATGAGCAGTTCTTC.

This clonotype was counted at least ten times. V usage is TRBV5-6 and J usage is TRBJ1-2, with TRBD1 matching 7 bases. The CDR3 totals 14 residues. From germline, CDR1 is SGHDT and CDR2 YYEEEE. The trim removed 6 bases at V and 2 bases at J, leaving 7 bases unmatched. The CDR3 spells CASTRDSGNYGYTF. For the CDR3, the DNA is TGTGCCAGCACCCGGGACAGCGGGAACTATGGCTACACCTTC.

There are many counts of this clonotype. V usage is TRBV12-3 or TRBV12-4 and J usage is TRBJ1-1, with D possibly TRBD1 on 5 matching bases. The CDR3 has 15 residues. V lost 5 bases and J lost 5, with 18 bases in between. CDR3 DNA: TGTGCCAGCAGTCCCATGTTGGGCCGGGGGACTGAAGCTTTCTTT. Translation gives CASSPMLGRGTEAFF.

This clonotype was seen at least ten times. The chain is built from TRBV12-5 and TRBJ2-1; D gene ambiguous. Germline V gene data show CDR1 as LGHNT and CDR2 as FRNRAP. The length of the CDR3 is 12 residues. The ends were cut back, 5 bases at V and 9 bases at J, with 11 bases in the middle. The CDR3, as DNA: TGTGCTAGTGGTACCGCTAGAGGTGAGCAGTTCTTC. The encoded protein is CASGTARGEQFF. Combining the CDR3 with reference TRBV12-5 and TRBJ2-1 gives the whole variable domain DARVTQTPRHKVTEMGQEVTMRCQPILGHNTVFWYRQTMMQGLELLAYFRNRAPLDDSGMPKDRFSAEMPDATLATLKIQPSEPRDSAVYFCASGTARGEQFFGPGTRLTVL.

The table lists this clonotype with many counts. The chain carries TRBV5-1 and TRBJ1-1, with 8 positions matching TRBD1. From germline, CDR1 is SGHRS and CDR2 YFSETQ. With 4 bases clipped from V and 3 bases from J, the junction kept 8 bases outside the gene matches. The CDR3 covers 15 residues. CDR3 sequence (DNA): TGCGCCAGCAGCCCGGATGGACAGGGCTACACTGAAGCTTTCTTT. Its translation: CASSPDGQGYTEAFF.

The table lists this clonotype with many counts. The J gene is TRBJ1-1, the V gene TRBV14, with 8 bases aligning to TRBD1. From germline, CDR1 is SGHDN and CDR2 FVKESK. CDR3 length equals 16 residues. Losses at the gene ends were 4 bases for V and 0 bases for J; bases not matched to a gene: 7. CDR3: CASSPLDRGMNTEAFF. The CDR3, as DNA: TGTGCCAGCAGCCCCTTAGACAGGGGCATGAACACTGAAGCTTTCTTT.

This clonotype has ten or more counts. This chain connects TRBV6-5 to TRBJ2-7; TRBD2 matches at 8 bases. The V segment lost 2 bases and the J segment 2 bases; nucleotides outside the gene matches: 11. Germline V lookup: CDR1 MNHEY, CDR2 SVGAGI. CDR3 length equals 17 residues. The CDR3 sequence: CASSYRPGRGVPYEQYF. In nucleotides, the CDR3 is TGTGCCAGCAGTTACAGGCCGGGGCGGGGGGTTCCCTACGAGCAGTACTTC.

This clonotype has just a few counts. V usage is TRBV2 and J usage is TRBJ1-2; D is unresolved. The germline V and J ends were trimmed by 0 bases and 1 base, with 15 bases remaining between them. This CDR3 spans 17 amino acids. In germline, CDR1 is SNHLY, CDR2 FYNNEI. DNA of the CDR3: TGTGCCAGCAGTGAAGCGGCGGATAGAGGGAATAACTATGGCTACACCTTC. It is translated as CASSEAADRGNNYGYTF.

Many counts were recorded for this clonotype. The chain links TRBV16 to TRBJ1-5; the D gene is possibly TRBD1 (5 bases). The CDR3 consists of 17 residues. Germline lookup yields CDR1 KGHSY and CDR2 FQNENV. V lost 0 bases and J lost 4, with 16 bases in between. For the CDR3, the DNA is TGTGCCAGCAGCCAATCGCTGGGCAGGGTTGGAAATCAGCCCCAGCATTTT. Protein sequence: CASSQSLGRVGNQPQHF.

This clonotype was detected many times. The CDR3 bases are TGTGCCAGCAGCTTTTCGGGACAAACTTATGGCTACACCTTC. This translates into CASSFSGQTYGYTF. The J gene is TRBJ1-2, the V gene TRBV11-2; a weak D match, TRBD1 (6 bases). The V and J ends lost 3 bases and 5 bases respectively, with 13 bases between them. This CDR3 comprises 14 residues. Per germline, CDR1 SGHAT and CDR2 FQNNGV.

This clonotype was counted at least ten times. DNA for the CDR3: TGTGCCAGCAGCTTAGCTGGCGGGGGGGCCTTGGATACGCAGTATTTT. It translates to CASSLAGGGALDTQYF. The rearrangement joins TRBV7-2 to TRBJ2-3, with 9 bases matching TRBD2. Losses at the gene ends were 0 bases for V and 6 bases for J; bases not matched to a gene: 7. This CDR3 spans 16 amino acids. Germline V gene sequence: CDR1 SGHTA, CDR2 FQGNSA.

The sample holds many counts of this clonotype. The CDR3 region is CASTESTNTIYF. CDR3 in DNA: TGTGCCAGCACCGAATCGACGAACACCATATATTTT. This chain connects TRBV12-3 or TRBV12-4 to TRBJ1-3, with D hard to call. This CDR3 has 12 residues. Trimming stripped 7 bases from V and 7 bases from J, with 11 bases between.

This clonotype came up many times. The chain is built from TRBV9 and TRBJ2-7; D assignment may be TRBD1 or TRBD2 (6 bases each). The V gene lost 0 bases and the J gene lost 6 bases, with 13 bases spanning the gap. CDR1 and CDR2 (germline): SGDLS, YYNGEE. This CDR3 has 14 residues. CDR3 DNA sequence: TGTGCCAGCAGCGTAGCTGAGGGGGGCGGCGAGCAGTACTTC. This codes for CASSVAEGGGEQYF. The variable domain in full, completed from reference TRBV9 and TRBJ2-7, reads DSGVTQTPKHLITATGQRVTLRCSPRSGDLSVYWYQQSLDQGLQFLIQYYNGEERAKGNILERFSAQQFPDLHSELNLSSLELGDSALYFCASSVAEGGGEQYFGPGTRLTVT.

This clonotype was detected many times. The chain has TRBV20-1 and TRBJ1-1; D remains ambiguous. CDR1 DFQATT and CDR2 SNEGSKA come from the germline V gene (reference sequence). V was trimmed by 2 bases and J by 0 bases, leaving 7 bases between them. This CDR3 has 13 residues. Here the CDR3 reads CSARSQMNTEAFF. The CDR3 DNA is TGCAGTGCTAGAAGCCAGATGAACACTGAAGCTTTCTTT.

Many counts were recorded for this clonotype. The rearrangement joins TRBV4-3 to TRBJ1-2; a possible D gene is TRBD1 (5 bases). CDR1 is LGHNA and CDR2 is YSLEER in the germline V gene. The CDR3 has 17 residues. V was trimmed by 1 base and J by 2 bases, leaving 17 bases between them. CDR3 amino acids: CASSQGGLNDPNYGYTF. CDR3 sequence (DNA): TGCGCCAGCAGCCAAGGGGGACTCAACGACCCCAACTATGGCTACACCTTC.

The chain links TRBV18 to TRBJ2-6; 7 bases map to TRBD1. Germline V gene data show CDR1 as KGHSH and CDR2 as LQKENI. The V segment lost 3 bases and the J segment 2 bases; nucleotides outside the gene matches: 4. The CDR3 extends over 16 amino acids. CDR3 sequence: CASSPSGQPGANVLTF. The DNA of the CDR3 is TGTGCCAGCTCACCGTCGGGACAGCCTGGGGCCAACGTCCTGACTTTC.

This clonotype was detected many times. The chain links TRBV9 to TRBJ1-1; 10 bases agree with TRBD1. V gave up 3 bases and J gave up 3 bases; unmatched junction bases: 5. CDR3 length: 15 residues. The germline V gene has CDR1 SGDLS and CDR2 YYNGEE. CDR3 amino acids: CASSASGQGDTEAFF. The CDR3 DNA reads as TGTGCCAGCAGCGCCTCCGGACAGGGGGACACTGAAGCTTTCTTT.

Details on this clonotype: This clone may be a read error of a much larger clone one base away. V and J are TRBV20-1 and TRBJ2-5, with TRBD2 matching over 7 bases. The germline V gene has CDR1 DFQATT and CDR2 SNEGSKA (reference sequence). CDR3 length equals 14 residues. CDR3 sequence reads: CSAPLPGLQGTQYF. The DNA for the CDR3 is TGCAGTGCTCCCCTCCCGGGACTACAAGGGACCCAGTACTTC.

The chain links TRBV18 to TRBJ2-1; weak D call: TRBD2 (5 bases). The germline V and J ends were trimmed by 1 base and 6 bases, with 7 bases remaining between them. CDR1 and CDR2 (germline): KGHSH, LQKENI. This CDR3 comprises 13 residues. DNA of the CDR3: TGTGCCAGCTCACCACGGACTGGCAATGAGCAGTTCTTC. Protein sequence: CASSPRTGNEQFF. Full variable domain (outside the CDR3, taken from reference TRBV18 and TRBJ2-1): NAGVMQNPRHLVRRRGQEARLRCSPMKGHSHVYWYRQLPEEGLKFMVYLQKENIIDESGMPKERFSAEFPKEGPSILRIQQVVRGDSAAYFCASSPRTGNEQFFGPGTRLTVL.

This clonotype was recorded at least ten times. The V and J genes are TRBV12-5 and TRBJ1-1; no definite D call. V was cut by 1 base and J by 2 bases, with 20 bases left in between. The CDR3 has 18 residues. Germline values: CDR1 LGHNT, CDR2 FRNRAP. CDR3 protein: CASGLETGQVTLNTEAFF. CDR3 nucleotides: TGTGCTAGTGGTTTGGAAACCGGGCAGGTCACCTTAAACACTGAAGCTTTCTTT.

This clonotype was detected many times. The chain uses TRBV3-1 and TRBJ2-2; TRBD1 matches at 7 bases. Germline V gene lookup returns CDR1 LGHDT and CDR2 YNNKEL (reference sequence). V was pared by 4 bases and J by 1 base, with 9 bases of the junction left unmatched. The CDR3 extends over 17 amino acids. CDR3 loop: CASSPPRQGKNTGELFF. In DNA, the CDR3 is TGTGCCAGCAGCCCCCCTCGACAGGGCAAGAACACCGGGGAGCTGTTTTTT.

This clonotype was seen many times. The chain carries TRBV29-1 and TRBJ1-1; D uncertain. This CDR3 comprises 12 residues. CDR1 is SQVTM and CDR2 is ANQGSEA in the germline V gene. Trimming took 6 bases from V and 2 from J, leaving 10 bases between them. The CDR3 here is CSVGLSNTEAFF. The CDR3 bases are TGCAGCGTCGGACTCAGTAACACTGAAGCTTTCTTT.

This clonotype was recorded only once. V is TRBV6-1 and J is TRBJ2-5; the D gene could be TRBD1 or TRBD2 (5 bases each). Germline V lookup: CDR1 MNHNS, CDR2 SASEGT. The ends were cut back, 4 bases at V and 7 bases at J, with 19 bases in the middle. The CDR3 covers 15 residues. CDR3 nucleotide sequence: TGTGCCAGCAGTGGAGGGACGGAAACTAGGGGGACCCAGTACTTC. It encodes CASSGGTETRGTQYF.

The sample holds many counts of this clonotype. The chain has TRBV20-1 and TRBJ1-4; D is possibly TRBD1 (6 bases). Germline values: CDR1 DFQATT, CDR2 SNEGSKA (reference sequence). The V gene lost 1 base and the J gene lost 5 bases, with 11 bases spanning the gap. The length of the CDR3 is 14 residues. The CDR3 here is CSARVRTANEKLFF. The CDR3 DNA sequence: TGCAGTGCTAGAGTTAGGACAGCCAATGAAAAACTGTTTTTT.

This clonotype has a count of ten or more. J is TRBJ1-3 and V is TRBV30, with D possibly TRBD1 on 5 matching bases. V shed 2 bases and J shed 4 bases, with 15 bases lying between them. The germline CDR1 and CDR2 sequences are GTSNPN and SVGIG (reference sequence). The CDR3 extends over 15 amino acids. For the CDR3, the DNA is TGTGCCTGGAGTAGGAAAAGGGGAGGCGGAAACACCATATATTTT. Protein: CAWSRKRGGGNTIYF. The whole variable domain, remainder taken from reference TRBV30 and TRBJ1-3, is SQTIHQWPATLVQPVGSPLSLECTVEGTSNPNLYWYRQAAGRGLQLLFYSVGIGQISSEVPQNLSASRPQDRQFILSSKKLLLSDSGFYLCAWSRKRGGGNTIYFGEGSWLTVV.

This clonotype was seen many times. The chain joins TRBV12-3 or TRBV12-4 to TRBJ2-1, with TRBD1 matching 7 bases. J was trimmed by 6 bases and V by 3 bases; bases with no gene match: 5. The CDR3 spans 14 residues. CDR3 DNA sequence: TGTGCCAGCAGTTTCAGCGCAGGGGGCAATGAGCAGTTCTTC. Its translation: CASSFSAGGNEQFF.

This clonotype came up many times. This rearrangement joins TRBV5-1 to TRBJ2-1; 16 bases line up with TRBD2. CDR1 is SGHRS and CDR2 is YFSETQ in the germline V gene. The CDR3 contains 16 residues. The V segment lost 3 bases and the J segment 7 bases; nucleotides outside the gene matches: 4. The CDR3 sequence: CASSSGLAGGLNEQFF. The CDR3 nucleotides read TGCGCCAGCAGCTCGGGACTAGCGGGGGGGCTTAATGAGCAGTTCTTC.